This entry features one T cell receptor beta chain sequence. The antigen is unknown. These data are taken from a study of cytomegalovirus exposure and HLA in healthy donors. Overall study results and limits: By a later analysis, the bulk of CMV-associated TCR beta chains appeared HLA-restricted. The study labeled 164 TCR beta chains cytomegalovirus-associated.

Amplification used 60 Vbeta primers and 13 Jbeta primers. Using immunoSEQ multiplex PCR, the repertoire was profiled, and TCRdb retains in-frame clones only, with some absent. The sample lists over 150,000 clones; 60% to 85% were seen once. The CDR3 has 15 residues. V was trimmed by 0 bases and J by 1 base, leaving 11 bases between them. CDR1 is SGHDT, CDR2 YYEEEE, per germline. The chain employs TRBV5-6 and TRBJ2-7; D is undetermined. Sequencing was performed on PBMCs. This TCR derives from a woman aged 45 to 65 in good health and CMV-seropositive. DNA of the CDR3: TGTGCCAGCAGCTTGGGAAGCCTGTCGTCCTACGAGCAGTACTTC. Translation gives CASSLGSLSSYEQYF.